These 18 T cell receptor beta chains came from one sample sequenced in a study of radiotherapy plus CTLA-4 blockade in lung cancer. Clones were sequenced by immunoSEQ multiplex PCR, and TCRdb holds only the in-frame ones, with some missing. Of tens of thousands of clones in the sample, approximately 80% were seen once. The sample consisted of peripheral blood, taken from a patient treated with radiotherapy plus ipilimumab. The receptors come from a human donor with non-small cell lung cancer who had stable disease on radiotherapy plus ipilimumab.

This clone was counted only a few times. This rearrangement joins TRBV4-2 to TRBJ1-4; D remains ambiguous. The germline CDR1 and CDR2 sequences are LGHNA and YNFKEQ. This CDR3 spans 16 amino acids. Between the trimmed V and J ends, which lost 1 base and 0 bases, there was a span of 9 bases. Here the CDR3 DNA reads TGTGCCAGCAGCCAAGCCGCCGAGTCAACTAATGAAAAACTGTTTTTT. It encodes CASSQAAESTNEKLFF.

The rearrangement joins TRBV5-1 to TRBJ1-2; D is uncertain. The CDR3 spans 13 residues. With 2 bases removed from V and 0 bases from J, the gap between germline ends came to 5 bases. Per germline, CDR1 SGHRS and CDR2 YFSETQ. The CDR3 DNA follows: TGCGCCAGCAGCTTACAAGCTAACTATGGCTACACCTTC. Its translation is CASSLQANYGYTF.

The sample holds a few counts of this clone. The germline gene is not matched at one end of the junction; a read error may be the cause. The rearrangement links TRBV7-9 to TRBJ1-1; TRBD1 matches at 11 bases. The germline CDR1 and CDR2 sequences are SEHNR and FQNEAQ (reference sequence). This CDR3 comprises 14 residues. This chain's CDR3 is CASSLYGQGAASSF. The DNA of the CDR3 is TGTGCCAGCAGCCTATATGGACAGGGGGCTGCCTCCTCATTT.

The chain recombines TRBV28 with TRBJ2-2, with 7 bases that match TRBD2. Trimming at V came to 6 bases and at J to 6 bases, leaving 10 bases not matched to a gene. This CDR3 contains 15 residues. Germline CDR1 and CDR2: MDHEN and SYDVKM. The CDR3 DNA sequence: TGTGCCAGCAGCCCCCATCGAGCGGGACCCGGGGAGCTGTTTTTT. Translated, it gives CASSPHRAGPGELFF.

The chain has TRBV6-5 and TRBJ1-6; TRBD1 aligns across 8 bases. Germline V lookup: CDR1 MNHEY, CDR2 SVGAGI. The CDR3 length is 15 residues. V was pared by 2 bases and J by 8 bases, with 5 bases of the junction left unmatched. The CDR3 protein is CASSYTTGEDSPLHF. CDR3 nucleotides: TGTGCCAGCAGTTACACGACAGGGGAGGATTCACCCCTCCACTTT.

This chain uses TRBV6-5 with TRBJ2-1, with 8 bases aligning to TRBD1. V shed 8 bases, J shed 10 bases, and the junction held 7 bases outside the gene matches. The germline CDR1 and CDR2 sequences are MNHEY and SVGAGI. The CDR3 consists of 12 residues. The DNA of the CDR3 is TGTGCCAGCGGCAGGGGGCTGGGAGAGCAGTTCTTC. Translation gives CASGRGLGEQFF.

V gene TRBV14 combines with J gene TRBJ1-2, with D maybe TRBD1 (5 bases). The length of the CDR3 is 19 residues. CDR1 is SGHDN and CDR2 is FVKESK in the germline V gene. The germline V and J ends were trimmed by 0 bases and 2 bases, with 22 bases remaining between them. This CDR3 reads CASSQEGGSSRFTNYGYTF. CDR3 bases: TGTGCCAGCAGCCAAGAGGGGGGAAGCTCTAGGTTCACCAACTATGGCTACACCTTC.

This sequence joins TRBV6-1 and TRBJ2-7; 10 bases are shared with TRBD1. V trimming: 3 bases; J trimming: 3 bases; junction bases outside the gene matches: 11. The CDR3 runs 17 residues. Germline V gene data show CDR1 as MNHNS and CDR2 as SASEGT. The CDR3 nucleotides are TGTGCCAGCAGTGATCGGGTAGGGGGACAGGGGAACTACGAGCAGTACTTC. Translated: CASSDRVGGQGNYEQYF.

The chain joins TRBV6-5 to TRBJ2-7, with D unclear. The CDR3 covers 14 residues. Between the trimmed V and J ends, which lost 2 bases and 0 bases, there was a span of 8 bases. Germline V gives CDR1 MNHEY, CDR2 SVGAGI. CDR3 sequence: CASSYGQRSYEQYF. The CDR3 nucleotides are TGTGCCAGCAGTTACGGCCAGCGCTCCTACGAGCAGTACTTC.

The CDR3 DNA is TGTGCCAGCAGTACAGGGGGCGGGGCAGATACGCAGTATTTT. This gives the protein CASSTGGGADTQYF. The chain joins TRBV6-5 to TRBJ2-3, with 9 nucleotides matching TRBD1. The length of the CDR3 is 14 residues. CDR1 and CDR2 (germline): MNHEY, SVGAGI. With V trimmed by 5 bases and J by 4 bases, 4 bases remained unmatched.

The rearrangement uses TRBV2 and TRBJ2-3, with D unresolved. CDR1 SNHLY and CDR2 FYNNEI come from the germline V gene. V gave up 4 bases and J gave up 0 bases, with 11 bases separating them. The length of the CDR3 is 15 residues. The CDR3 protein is CASSADMGSTDTQYF. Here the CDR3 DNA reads TGTGCCAGCAGTGCCGACATGGGAAGCACAGATACGCAGTATTTT.

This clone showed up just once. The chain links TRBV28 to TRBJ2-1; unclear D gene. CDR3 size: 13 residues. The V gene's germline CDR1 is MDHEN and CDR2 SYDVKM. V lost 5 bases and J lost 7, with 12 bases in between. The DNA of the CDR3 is TGTGCCAGCAGTACACCGACCGGGAATGAGCAGTTCTTC. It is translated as CASSTPTGNEQFF.

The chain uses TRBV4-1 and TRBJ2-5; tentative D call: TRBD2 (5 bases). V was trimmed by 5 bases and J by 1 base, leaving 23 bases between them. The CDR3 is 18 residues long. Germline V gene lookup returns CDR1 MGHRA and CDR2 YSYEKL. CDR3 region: CASSVRASRGLIQETQYF. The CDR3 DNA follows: TGCGCCAGCAGCGTCCGGGCTAGTCGCGGGCTAATCCAAGAGACCCAGTACTTC.

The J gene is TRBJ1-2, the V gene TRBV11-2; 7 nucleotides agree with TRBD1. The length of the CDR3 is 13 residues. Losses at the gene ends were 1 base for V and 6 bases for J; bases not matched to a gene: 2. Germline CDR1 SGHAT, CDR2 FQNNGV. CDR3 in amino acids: CASSLVGTDGYTF. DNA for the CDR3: TGTGCCAGCAGCTTAGTTGGGACAGATGGCTACACCTTC.

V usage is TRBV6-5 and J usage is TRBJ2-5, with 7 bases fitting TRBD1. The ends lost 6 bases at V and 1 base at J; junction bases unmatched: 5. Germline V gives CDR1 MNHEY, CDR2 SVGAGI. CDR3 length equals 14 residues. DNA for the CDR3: TGTGCCAGCAGGGGACCAGGGGGCCAAGAGACCCAGTACTTC. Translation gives CASRGPGGQETQYF.

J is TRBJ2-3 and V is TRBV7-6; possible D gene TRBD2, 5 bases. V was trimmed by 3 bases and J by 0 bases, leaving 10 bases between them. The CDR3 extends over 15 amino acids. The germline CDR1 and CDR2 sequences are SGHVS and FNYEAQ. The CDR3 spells CASSFSGESTDTQYF. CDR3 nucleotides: TGTGCCAGCAGCTTCTCCGGGGAAAGCACAGATACGCAGTATTTT.

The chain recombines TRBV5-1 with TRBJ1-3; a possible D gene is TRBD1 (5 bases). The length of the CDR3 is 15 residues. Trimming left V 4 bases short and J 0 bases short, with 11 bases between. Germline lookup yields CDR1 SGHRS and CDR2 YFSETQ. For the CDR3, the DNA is TGCGCCAGCAGCCTGGAGGGGCTCTCTGGAAACACCATATATTTT. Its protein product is CASSLEGLSGNTIYF.

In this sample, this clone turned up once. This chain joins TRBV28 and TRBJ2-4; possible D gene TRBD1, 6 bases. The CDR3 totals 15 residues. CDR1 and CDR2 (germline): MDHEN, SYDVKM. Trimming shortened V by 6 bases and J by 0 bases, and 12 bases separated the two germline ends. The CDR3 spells CASRDSHLAKNIQYF. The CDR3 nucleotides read TGTGCCAGCAGGGACAGTCACTTAGCCAAAAACATTCAGTACTTC.